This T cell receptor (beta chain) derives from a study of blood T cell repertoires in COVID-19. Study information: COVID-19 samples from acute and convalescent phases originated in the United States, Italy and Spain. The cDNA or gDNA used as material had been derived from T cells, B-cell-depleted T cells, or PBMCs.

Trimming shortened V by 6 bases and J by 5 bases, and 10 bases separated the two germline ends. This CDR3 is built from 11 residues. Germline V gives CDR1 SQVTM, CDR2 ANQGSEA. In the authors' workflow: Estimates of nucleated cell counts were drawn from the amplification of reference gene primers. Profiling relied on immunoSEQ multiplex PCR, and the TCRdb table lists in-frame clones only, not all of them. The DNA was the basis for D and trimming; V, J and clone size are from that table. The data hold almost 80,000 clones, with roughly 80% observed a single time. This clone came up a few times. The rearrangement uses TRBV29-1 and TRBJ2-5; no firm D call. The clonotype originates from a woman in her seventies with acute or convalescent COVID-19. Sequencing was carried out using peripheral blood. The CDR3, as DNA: TGCAGCGTAACGTTGAGGGAGACCCAGTACTTC. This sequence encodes CSVTLRETQYF.